The text below deals with one T cell receptor beta chain. Its antigen remains unidentified. This CDR3 has 16 amino acids. CDR1 and CDR2 (germline): LGHNA, YNFKEQ. Trimming took 4 bases from V and 9 from J; bases not matched to a gene: 11. TCRdb reanalysed the reads using MiXCR and keeps one entry per CDR3 protein. The sample shows hundreds of thousands of distinct CDR3 sequences, roughly 30% of them seen only once. This sample was included in a study of T cell repertoires in cytomegalovirus infection. Study overall: HLA-B-restricted CMV epitopes that are well studied, plus recently identified HLA-C-restricted ones, were used by the study. Public signatures in TCR beta pointed to CMV infection and matching HLA type.

Overall study findings and caveats: Ex vivo responses were dominated by HLA-C-restricted CMV-specific TCR beta clonotypes. Based on cumulative public TCR beta family frequency, carriers of CMV plus the relevant HLA were identified.

The material was cultured PBMCs, obtained from culture after CMV antigen stimulation. The TCR comes from a human donor in good health (CMV status not recorded). Some clones in this sample may be carry-over from other donors' samples. V and J are TRBV4-2 and TRBJ2-1; TRBD1 aligns across 11 bases. For the CDR3, the DNA is TGTGCCAGCAGCCTCCTAACGGGACAGGGGGAAGGTGAGCAGTTCTTC. Its protein product is CASSLLTGQGEGEQFF.